Reported below is one T cell receptor beta chain. This sample stems from a study of cytomegalovirus exposure and HLA in healthy donors. The PCR was carried out with 60 Vbeta primers and 13 Jbeta primers. Produced via immunoSEQ multiplex PCR; TCRdb's table is partial and in-frame only. The sample records around 64,000 clones, around three quarters being singletons. Germline CDR1 reads MNHEY; CDR2 reads SVGAGI. This CDR3 contains 15 residues. Between the trimmed V and J ends, which lost 1 base and 4 bases, there was a span of 12 bases. The chain is built from TRBV6-5 and TRBJ2-3; D may be TRBD2 (5 bases). The source material was PBMCs. This sequence was found in a man younger than 35 in good health and CMV-seropositive. The chain's CDR3 is CASSYFSISADTQYF. CDR3 bases: TGTGCCAGCAGTTACTTCTCTATTAGCGCAGATACGCAGTATTTT.